This is a list of T cell receptor beta chains from one sample in a study of early T cells in non-severe SARS-CoV-2 infection. One entry per CDR3 protein, called by TCRdb with MiXCR from the 5' RACE reads. In the table there are 35,000 to 40,000 distinct CDR3 sequences, roughly 5% of which are singletons. Sequenced material: whole blood. These receptors all come from an adult who was a healthcare worker with PCR-confirmed SARS-CoV-2 infection or an uninfected control (not recorded which). CDR3s include the opening cysteine and the closing phenylalanine or tryptophan. The order of the fields is J gene, V gene, D gene, CDR3 protein. D genes are given only for firm matches.

>TRBJ2-5|TRBV19|-
CASSIQSGDETQYF
>TRBJ1-2|TRBV6-4|-
CASSPGQNYGYTF
>TRBJ2-7|TRBV7-8|TRBD2
CASSFTSGSRYEQYF
>TRBJ2-5|TRBV11-2|TRBD1
CASSLAGTGGAQTQYF
>TRBJ2-7|TRBV3-1|TRBD2
CASSPWTSGRDEQYF
>TRBJ1-1|TRBV12-3/TRBV12-4|-
CASSPGVMNTEAFF
>TRBJ2-7|TRBV20-1|TRBD2
CSARDVFTSGSSYEQYF
>TRBJ2-4|TRBV6-6|-
CASSPQRPKNIQYF
>TRBJ1-3|TRBV27|-
CASSLGITENTIYF
>TRBJ2-1|TRBV24-1|-
CATSVRDGFNNEQFF
>TRBJ2-1|TRBV11-2|-
CASSLVLYNEQFF
>TRBJ2-1|TRBV11-1|-
CASSFTGANEQFF
>TRBJ2-3|TRBV20-1|TRBD2
CSADPLLAETPTDTQYF
>TRBJ2-4|TRBV2|-
CASREGYIQYF
>TRBJ2-1|TRBV20-1|TRBD2
CSALVRLAGGHNEQFF
>TRBJ1-1|TRBV13|-
CASSERLNEAFF
>TRBJ2-1|TRBV11-3|-
CASSKYEQGLGNYNEQFF
>TRBJ1-1|TRBV5-1|-
CASSLNTNTEAFF
>TRBJ2-7|TRBV30|-
CAWSGSGDEQYF
>TRBJ2-5|TRBV7-8|TRBD2
CASSTSGRAVTQYF
>TRBJ2-7|TRBV5-1|-
CASSLSGTNYEQYF
>TRBJ2-3|TRBV7-2|-
CASSFLTDTQYF
>TRBJ2-5|TRBV7-7|-
CASSFGMQETQYF
>TRBJ2-4|TRBV30|-
CAGSGQRNIQYF
>TRBJ2-5|TRBV6-6|TRBD2
CASSRTSGRSETQYF
>TRBJ2-7|TRBV6-2/TRBV6-3|-
CASGSYTGTPYEQYF
>TRBJ1-2|TRBV30|TRBD1
CAWGRDRPGGYTF
>TRBJ1-4|TRBV7-9|TRBD1
CASSLGTGRRDEKLFF
>TRBJ1-5|TRBV21-1|-
CASSRRGRGREPQHF
>TRBJ1-5|TRBV4-3|-
CASSQDGSGNQPQHF
>TRBJ2-1|TRBV7-9|-
CASGETVYNEQFF
>TRBJ1-6|TRBV20-1|-
CSASRQTLGNSPLHF
>TRBJ1-2|TRBV12-3/TRBV12-4|TRBD1
CASSSGTGGLGYTF
>TRBJ2-7|TRBV7-6|-
CASSPTPGRFYEQYF
>TRBJ2-3|TRBV10-3|-
CAISPGHYTDTQYF
>TRBJ1-2|TRBV7-9|-
CASSFPLWEGYTF
>TRBJ2-3|TRBV5-1|TRBD2
CASRPSGGFTDTQYF
>TRBJ2-3|TRBV9|TRBD2
CASSVAHGAGNTDTQYF
>TRBJ2-3|TRBV12-3/TRBV12-4|TRBD1
CASSPLTGGGDTQYF
>TRBJ2-7|TRBV14|TRBD2
CASSQGTSGRPYYEQYF
>TRBJ1-1|TRBV10-3|-
CAISERGGALNTEAFF
>TRBJ2-3|TRBV7-9|TRBD1
CASSSDRMHTDTQYF
>TRBJ2-2|TRBV30|TRBD1
CAWSTGDFTGELFF
>TRBJ2-5|TRBV5-1|-
CASSFSPGEHETQYF
>TRBJ2-7|TRBV18|-
CASSSTGSYEQYF
>TRBJ1-4|TRBV30|TRBD1
CAWRSGRGYEKLFF
>TRBJ2-1|TRBV28|-
CASSPGANEQFF
>TRBJ2-2|TRBV7-3|TRBD2
CASSLYAGTSGRRGTGELFF
>TRBJ2-5|TRBV7-2|-
CASSLAGGRETQYF
>TRBJ2-1|TRBV12-3/TRBV12-4|-
CASSLGDSIYNEQFF
>TRBJ1-1|TRBV6-5|TRBD1
CASSYQDRSGTEAFF
>TRBJ2-1|TRBV5-1|-
CASSLNPTSYNEQFF
>TRBJ1-1|TRBV12-3/TRBV12-4|-
CASSSSRGTEAFF
>TRBJ1-2|TRBV12-3/TRBV12-4|-
CASSLGGAYGYTF